This TCR beta chain was obtained from a study of monozygotic twins with inflammatory bowel disease. Regarding the study as a whole: No single strong signal or clonotype associated with IBD was supported.

TCRdb reprocessed the 5' RACE reads, keeping one entry per CDR3 protein, no DNA. Its table records 420,000 or so distinct CDR3 sequences. As for this clonotype: Antigen unknown.

The TCR comes from a human donor with ulcerative colitis or Crohn's disease, or a healthy co-twin of an affected twin (not recorded which). The source material was blood.

This CDR3 reads CASSFRTEQYF. The rearrangement links TRBV28 to TRBJ2-3; there is no DNA to check the TCRdb D call of TRBD1. This CDR3 spans 11 amino acids. Germline loops: CDR1 MDHEN, CDR2 SYDVKM.